This TCR beta chain emerged from a study of PD-1 blockade in classical Hodgkin lymphoma. A word on this clone: The target antigen is unknown. The identical CDR3 is also encoded by other nucleotide sequences in the sample.

The table came from immunoSEQ multiplex PCR; TCRdb's copy has only in-frame clones and leaves some out. The sample lists 4,000 to 6,000 clones; 75% to 90% were seen once. General study points: Newly diagnosed patients were reported to start with lower TCR diversity than healthy donors.

The time point was: newly diagnosed, previously untreated cHL patient sample. Magnetic negative selection, applied to thawed PBMCs, was used to isolate the CD8+ T cells. Acting as the comparison were PBMCs from newly diagnosed, untreated classical Hodgkin lymphoma. The CDR3 runs 17 residues. V trimming: 2 bases; J trimming: 2 bases; junction bases outside the gene matches: 9. Germline V gene lookup returns CDR1 SGHRS and CDR2 YFSETQ. This TCR was recovered from a human donor with classical Hodgkin lymphoma. Sequenced sample: CD8+ T cells from blood. This chain connects TRBV5-1 to TRBJ2-1; 8 bases match TRBD2. This CDR3 is CASSFPGRGGTYNEQFF. In nucleotides, the CDR3 is TGCGCCAGCAGCTTCCCGGGTCGGGGGGGGACCTACAATGAGCAGTTCTTC.